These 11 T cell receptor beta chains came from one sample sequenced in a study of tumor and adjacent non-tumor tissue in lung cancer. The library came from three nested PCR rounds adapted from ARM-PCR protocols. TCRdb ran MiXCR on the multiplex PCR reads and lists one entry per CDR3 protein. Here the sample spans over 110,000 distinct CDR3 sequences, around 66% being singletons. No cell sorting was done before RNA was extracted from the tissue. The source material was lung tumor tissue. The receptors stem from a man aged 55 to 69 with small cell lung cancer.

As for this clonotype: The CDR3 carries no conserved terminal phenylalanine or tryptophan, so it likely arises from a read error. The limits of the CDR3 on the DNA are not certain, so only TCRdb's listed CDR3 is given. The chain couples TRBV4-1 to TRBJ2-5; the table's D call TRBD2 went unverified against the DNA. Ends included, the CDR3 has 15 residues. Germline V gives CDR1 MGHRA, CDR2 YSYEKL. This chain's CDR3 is CASSRNGGSLETRYS.

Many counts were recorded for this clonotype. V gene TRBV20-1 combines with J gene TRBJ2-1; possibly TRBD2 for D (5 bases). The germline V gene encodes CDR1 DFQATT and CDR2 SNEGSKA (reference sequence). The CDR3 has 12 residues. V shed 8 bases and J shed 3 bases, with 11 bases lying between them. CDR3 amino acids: CSLTGNYNEQFF. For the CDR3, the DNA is TGCAGTTTGACGGGAAACTACAATGAGCAGTTCTTC.

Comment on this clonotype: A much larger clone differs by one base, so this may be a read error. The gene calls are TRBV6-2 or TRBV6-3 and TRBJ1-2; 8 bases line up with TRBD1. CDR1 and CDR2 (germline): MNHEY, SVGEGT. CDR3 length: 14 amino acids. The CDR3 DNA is TGTACCAGCAGTTACTCGACAGGGGCCTATGGCTACACCTTC. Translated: CTSSYSTGAYGYTF.

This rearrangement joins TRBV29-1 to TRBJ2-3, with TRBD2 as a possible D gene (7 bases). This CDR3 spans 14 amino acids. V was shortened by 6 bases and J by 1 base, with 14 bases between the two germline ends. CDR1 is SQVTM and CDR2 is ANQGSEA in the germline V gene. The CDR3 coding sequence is TGCAGCGTACGACAGGCGGGAGGCACAGATACGCAGTATTTT. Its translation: CSVRQAGGTDTQYF.

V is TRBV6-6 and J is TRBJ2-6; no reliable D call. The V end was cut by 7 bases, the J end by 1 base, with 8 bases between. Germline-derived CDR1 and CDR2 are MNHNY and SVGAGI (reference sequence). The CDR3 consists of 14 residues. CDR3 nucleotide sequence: TGTGCCAGCAATTTAGCTTCTGGGGCCAACGTCCTGACTTTC. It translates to CASNLASGANVLTF.

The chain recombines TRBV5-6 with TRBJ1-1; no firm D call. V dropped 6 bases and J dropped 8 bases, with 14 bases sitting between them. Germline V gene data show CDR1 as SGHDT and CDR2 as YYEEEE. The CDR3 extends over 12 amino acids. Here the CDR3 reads CASNFREGEAFF. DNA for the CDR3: TGTGCCAGCAACTTCCGGGAAGGCGAAGCTTTCTTT.

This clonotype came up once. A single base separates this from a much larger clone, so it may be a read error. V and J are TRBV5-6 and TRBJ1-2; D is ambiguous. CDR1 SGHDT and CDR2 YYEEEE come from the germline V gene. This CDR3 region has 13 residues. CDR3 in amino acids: CANSPQRDYGYTF. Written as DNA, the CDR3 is TGTGCCAACAGCCCCCAGAGAGACTATGGCTACACCTTC.

The CDR3: CVSRTPYMNTEAFF. The CDR3 bases are TGTGTTAGCAGGACACCGTACATGAACACTGAAGCTTTCTTT. V gene TRBV6-5 combines with J gene TRBJ1-1; D possibly corresponds to TRBD1 (5 bases). Germline V gene data show CDR1 as MNHEY and CDR2 as SVGAGI. CDR3 length equals 14 residues.

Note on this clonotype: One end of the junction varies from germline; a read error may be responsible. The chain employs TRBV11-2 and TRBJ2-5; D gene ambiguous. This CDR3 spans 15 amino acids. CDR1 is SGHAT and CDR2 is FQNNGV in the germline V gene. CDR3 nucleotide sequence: TGTACCAGCAGCTTAGGTTTAGTAGTGTATGAGACCCAGTACTTC. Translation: CTSSLGLVVYETQYF.

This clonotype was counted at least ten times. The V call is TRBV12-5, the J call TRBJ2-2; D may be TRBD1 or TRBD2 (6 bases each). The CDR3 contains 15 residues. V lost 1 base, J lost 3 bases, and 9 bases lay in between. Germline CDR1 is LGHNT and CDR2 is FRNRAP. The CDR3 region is CASGLGGADTGELFF. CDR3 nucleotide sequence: TGTGCTAGTGGTTTGGGGGGGGCCGACACCGGGGAGCTGTTTTTT.

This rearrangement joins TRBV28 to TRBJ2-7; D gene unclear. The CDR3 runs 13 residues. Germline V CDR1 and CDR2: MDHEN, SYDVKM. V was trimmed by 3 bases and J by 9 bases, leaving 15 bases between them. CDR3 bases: TGTGCCAGCAGTTTCACGGGCCTTCCGGTGCAGTACTTC. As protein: CASSFTGLPVQYF. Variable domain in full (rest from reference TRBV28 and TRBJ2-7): DVKVTQSSRYLVKRTGEKVFLECVQDMDHENMFWYRQDPGLGLRLIYFSYDVKMKEKGDIPEGYSVSREKKERFSLILESASTNQTSMYLCASSFTGLPVQYFGPGTRLTVT.